The 12 T cell receptor beta chains below all came from one sample that was sequenced in a study of blood T cell repertoires in COVID-19. The repertoire was sequenced with immunoSEQ multiplex PCR; TCRdb's copy has only in-frame clones and lacks some. The sample lists 150,000 to 200,000 clones; approximately 80% were seen once. Sequenced input: peripheral blood. These TCRs come from an elderly woman with active or convalescent COVID-19.

The chain carries TRBV6-5 and TRBJ2-7; the D gene is possibly TRBD1 (6 bases). V was clipped by 6 bases and J by 0 bases, with 15 bases between them. CDR3 length: 15 residues. Germline V gene lookup returns CDR1 MNHEY and CDR2 SVGAGI. This CDR3 reads CASRNIRDNSYEQYF. The CDR3 DNA sequence: TGTGCCAGCAGGAACATCCGGGACAACTCCTACGAGCAGTACTTC.

This chain links TRBV11-3 with TRBJ2-1; 12 bases align to TRBD2. CDR3 length: 17 amino acids. Germline V gives CDR1 SGHNT, CDR2 YENEEA. Unmatched junction bases numbered 15, after V lost 5 bases and J lost 10 bases. The CDR3 DNA sequence: TGTGCCAGCAGCCCCCGTGGGCTAGCGGGGGGGCTGGAAGAGCAGTTCTTC. This gives the protein CASSPRGLAGGLEEQFF.

This CDR3 is CSARMTGPNEQFF. DNA of the CDR3: TGCAGCGCTCGCATGACAGGTCCCAATGAGCAGTTCTTC. The chain recombines TRBV29-1 with TRBJ2-1; D possibly corresponds to TRBD1 (6 bases). V was cut by 7 bases and J by 6 bases, with 16 bases left in between. CDR1 is SQVTM and CDR2 is ANQGSEA in the germline V gene. The CDR3 loop spans 13 amino acids.

The chain employs TRBV7-8 and TRBJ2-5; a possible D gene is TRBD2 (6 bases). The germline V gene encodes CDR1 SGHVS and CDR2 FQNEAQ. The germline V and J ends were trimmed by 1 base and 2 bases, with 26 bases remaining between them. The CDR3 is 20 residues long. Here the CDR3 reads CASSLVRGGGSWGFQETQYF. The CDR3, as DNA: TGTGCCAGCAGCTTAGTAAGGGGAGGCGGGTCATGGGGTTTTCAAGAGACCCAGTACTTC.

V is TRBV7-2 and J is TRBJ1-2, with D perhaps matching TRBD1 (6 bases). V lost 1 base, J lost 6 bases, and 18 bases lay in between. Germline values: CDR1 SGHTA, CDR2 FQGNSA. The CDR3 sequence is 16 residues long. The CDR3 loop is CASSLVTPGAGNGYTF. In DNA, the CDR3 is TGTGCCAGCAGCTTAGTGACCCCAGGGGCAGGTAATGGCTACACCTTC.

This clone has just a few counts. The CDR3 DNA is TGTGCCAGCAGCAAGGGGACAGGGTACGAGCAGTACTTC. This codes for CASSKGTGYEQYF. The gene calls are TRBV5-6 and TRBJ2-7; 9 bases line up with TRBD1. The CDR3 contains 13 residues. Germline V gene sequence: CDR1 SGHDT, CDR2 YYEEEE. Trimming at V came to 4 bases and at J to 4 bases, leaving 3 bases not matched to a gene.

The chain has TRBV7-2 and TRBJ2-1; TRBD2 might be the D (5 bases). Trimming cost V 6 bases and J 7 bases, with 13 bases left between them. CDR3 length: 13 residues. Per the germline V gene, CDR1 is SGHTA and CDR2 is FQGNSA. CDR3 nucleotide sequence: TGTGCCAGCAGACCCGGGGTGGAAAATGAGCAGTTCTTC. It codes for CASRPGVENEQFF.

Only one count was recorded for this clone. This chain joins TRBV19 and TRBJ1-4, with unresolved D. Trimming removed 2 bases from V and 8 bases from J, with 15 bases in between. Germline V gene sequence: CDR1 LNHDA, CDR2 SQIVND (reference sequence). The CDR3 loop spans 15 amino acids. CDR3 bases: TGTGCCAGTAGTATACAGAGTCTAGGATTCGAAAAACTGTTTTTT. Translating gives CASSIQSLGFEKLFF.

The V call is TRBV5-1, the J call TRBJ1-4; 10 positions match TRBD1. The CDR3 covers 15 residues. The V gene's germline CDR1 is SGHRS and CDR2 YFSETQ. V lost 4 bases, J lost 7 bases, and 7 bases stayed unmatched. CDR3 DNA sequence: TGCGCCAGCAGCACGACAGGGGGCGAGGTTGAAAAACTGTTTTTT. This sequence encodes CASSTTGGEVEKLFF.

The chain recombines TRBV6-5 with TRBJ1-4, with D possibly being TRBD1 (5 bases). CDR3 length: 14 amino acids. The germline gives CDR1 MNHEY, CDR2 SVGAGI. Deletions cut 7 bases from V and 3 bases from J, with 12 bases between. The CDR3 here is CASKGGGANEKLFF. The CDR3 bases are TGTGCCAGCAAAGGAGGAGGGGCTAATGAAAAACTGTTTTTT.

The J gene is TRBJ2-5, the V gene TRBV29-1; D is ambiguous. Germline V gives CDR1 SQVTM, CDR2 ANQGSEA. The CDR3 spans 13 residues. Trimming cost V 3 bases and J 5 bases, with 13 bases left between them. CDR3 sequence reads: CSVDRASRETQYF. The CDR3 DNA sequence: TGCAGCGTTGACAGAGCGTCCCGGGAGACCCAGTACTTC.

V is TRBV2 and J is TRBJ1-1, with 9 bases identical to TRBD1. Trimming cost V 6 bases and J 1 base; bases outside gene matches: 12. Germline V gene data show CDR1 as SNHLY and CDR2 as FYNNEI. The CDR3 is made up of 17 amino acids. The CDR3 bases are TGTGCCAGCAGATGGCCAGTCCAGGGACAGGGGAACACTGAAGCTTTCTTT. Its protein product is CASRWPVQGQGNTEAFF.